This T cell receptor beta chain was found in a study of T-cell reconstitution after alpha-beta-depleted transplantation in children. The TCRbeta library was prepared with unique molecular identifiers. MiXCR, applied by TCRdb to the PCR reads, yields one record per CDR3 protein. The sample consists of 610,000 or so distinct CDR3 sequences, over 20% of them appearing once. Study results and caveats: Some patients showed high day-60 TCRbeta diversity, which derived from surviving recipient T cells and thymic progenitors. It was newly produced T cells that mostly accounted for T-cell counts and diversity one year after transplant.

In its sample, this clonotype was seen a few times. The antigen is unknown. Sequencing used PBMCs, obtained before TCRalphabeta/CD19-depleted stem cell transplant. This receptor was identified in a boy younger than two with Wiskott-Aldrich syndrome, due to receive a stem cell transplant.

CDR3 DNA: TGCGCCAGCAGCACCGGACTCGGCAGGACAGAGACCCAGTACTTC. This encodes CASSTGLGRTETQYF. V gene TRBV5-1 combines with J gene TRBJ2-5, with D perhaps matching TRBD2 (5 bases). The CDR3 runs 15 residues. Trimming cost V 4 bases and J 4 bases, with 17 bases left between them. Germline V gene lookup returns CDR1 SGHRS and CDR2 YFSETQ.